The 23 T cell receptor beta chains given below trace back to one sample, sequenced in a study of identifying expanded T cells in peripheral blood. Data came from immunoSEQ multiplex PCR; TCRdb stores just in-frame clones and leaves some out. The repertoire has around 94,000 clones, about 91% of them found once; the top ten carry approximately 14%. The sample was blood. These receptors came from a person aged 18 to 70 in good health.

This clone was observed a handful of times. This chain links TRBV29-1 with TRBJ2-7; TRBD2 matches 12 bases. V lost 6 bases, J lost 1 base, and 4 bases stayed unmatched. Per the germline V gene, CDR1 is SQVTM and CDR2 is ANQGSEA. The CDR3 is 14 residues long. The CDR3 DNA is TGCAGCGTCGTACTAGCGGGGGGTTCCTACGAGCAGTACTTC. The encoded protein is CSVVLAGGSYEQYF.

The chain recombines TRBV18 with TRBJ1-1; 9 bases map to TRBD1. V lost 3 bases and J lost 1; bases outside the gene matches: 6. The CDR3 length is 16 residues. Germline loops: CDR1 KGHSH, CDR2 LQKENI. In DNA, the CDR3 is TGTGCCAGCTCACCTTCGGGACAGGGTAAGAACACTGAAGCTTTCTTT. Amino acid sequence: CASSPSGQGKNTEAFF.

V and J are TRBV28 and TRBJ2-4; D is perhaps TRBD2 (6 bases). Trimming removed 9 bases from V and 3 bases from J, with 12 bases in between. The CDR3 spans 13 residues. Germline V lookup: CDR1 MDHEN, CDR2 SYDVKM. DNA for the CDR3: TGTGCCAGTTCCCAGGGACTCAAAAACATTCAGTACTTC. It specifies CASSQGLKNIQYF.

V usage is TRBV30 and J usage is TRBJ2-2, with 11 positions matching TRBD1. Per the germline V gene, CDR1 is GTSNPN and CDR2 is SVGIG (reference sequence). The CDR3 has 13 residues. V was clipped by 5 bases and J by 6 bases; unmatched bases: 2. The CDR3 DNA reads TGTGCCTGGGGACAGGGGGCGGCCGGGGAGCTGTTTTTT. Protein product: CAWGQGAAGELFF.

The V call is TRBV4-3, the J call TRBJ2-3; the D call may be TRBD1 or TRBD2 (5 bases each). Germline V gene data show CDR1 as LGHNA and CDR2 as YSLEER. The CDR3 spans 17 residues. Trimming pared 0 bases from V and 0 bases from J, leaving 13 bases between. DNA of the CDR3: TGCGCCAGCAGCCAAGATCGAGGGACGGCTAGCACAGATACGCAGTATTTT. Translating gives CASSQDRGTASTDTQYF.

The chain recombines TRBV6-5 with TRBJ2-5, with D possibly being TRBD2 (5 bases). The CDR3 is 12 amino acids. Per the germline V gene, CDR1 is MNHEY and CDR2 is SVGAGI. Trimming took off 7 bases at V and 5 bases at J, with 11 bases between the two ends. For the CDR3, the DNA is TGTGCCAGCAAAGGAAGGGAGGAGACCCAGTACTTC. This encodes CASKGREETQYF.

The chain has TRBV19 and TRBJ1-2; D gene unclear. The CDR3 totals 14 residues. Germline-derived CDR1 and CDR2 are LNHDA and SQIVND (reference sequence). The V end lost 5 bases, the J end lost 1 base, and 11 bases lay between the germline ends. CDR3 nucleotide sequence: TGTGCCAGTAGTGTGGACTGGCATAACTATGGCTACACCTTC. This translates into CASSVDWHNYGYTF.

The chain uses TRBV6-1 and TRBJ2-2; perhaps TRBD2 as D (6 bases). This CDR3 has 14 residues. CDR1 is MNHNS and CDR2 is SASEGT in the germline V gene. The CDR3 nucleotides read TGTGCTCTAAGACTAGAGCTTGACACCGGGGAGCTGTTTTTT. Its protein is CALRLELDTGELFF.

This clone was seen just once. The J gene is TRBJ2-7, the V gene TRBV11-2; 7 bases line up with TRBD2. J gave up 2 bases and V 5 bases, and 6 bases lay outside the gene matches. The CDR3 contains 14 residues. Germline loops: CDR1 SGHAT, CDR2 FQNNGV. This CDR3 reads CASSVGAGTYEQYF. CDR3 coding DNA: TGTGCCAGCAGCGTTGGAGCGGGGACCTACGAGCAGTACTTC.

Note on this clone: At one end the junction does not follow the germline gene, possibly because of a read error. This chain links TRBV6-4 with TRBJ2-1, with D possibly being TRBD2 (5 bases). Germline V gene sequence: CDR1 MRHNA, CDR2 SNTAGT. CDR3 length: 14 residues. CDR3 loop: CASSVEGSHNEQFF. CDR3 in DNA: TGTGCCAGCAGTGTAGAGGGCTCCCACAATGAGCAGTTCTTC.

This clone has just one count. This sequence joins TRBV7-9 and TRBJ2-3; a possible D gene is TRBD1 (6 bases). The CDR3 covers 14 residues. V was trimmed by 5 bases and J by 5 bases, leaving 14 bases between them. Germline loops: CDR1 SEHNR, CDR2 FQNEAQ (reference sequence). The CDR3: CASSVQGKQDTQYF. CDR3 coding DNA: TGTGCCAGCAGCGTTCAGGGGAAACAAGATACGCAGTATTTT.

In DNA form, the CDR3 reads TGCGCCAGCAGCTTGGAGGGGGACAGGACCTACGAGCAGTACTTC. Amino acids: CASSLEGDRTYEQYF. V gene TRBV5-1 combines with J gene TRBJ2-7; 8 bases map to TRBD1. From germline, CDR1 is SGHRS and CDR2 YFSETQ. This CDR3 region has 15 residues. J gave up 2 bases and V 0 bases, and 4 bases lay outside the gene matches.

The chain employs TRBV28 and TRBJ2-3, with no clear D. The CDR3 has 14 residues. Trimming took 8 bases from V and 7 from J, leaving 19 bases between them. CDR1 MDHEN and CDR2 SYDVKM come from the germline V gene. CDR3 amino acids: CASCRPGLVNTQYF. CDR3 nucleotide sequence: TGTGCCAGCTGCCGTCCGGGCCTCGTGAATACGCAGTATTTT.

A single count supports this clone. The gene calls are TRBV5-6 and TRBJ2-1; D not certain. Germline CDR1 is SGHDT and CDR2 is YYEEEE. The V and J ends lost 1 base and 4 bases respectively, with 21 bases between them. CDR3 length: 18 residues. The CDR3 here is CASSLLIFMASRYNEQFF. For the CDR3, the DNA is TGTGCCAGCAGCTTGCTGATCTTCATGGCCTCCCGTTACAATGAGCAGTTCTTC.

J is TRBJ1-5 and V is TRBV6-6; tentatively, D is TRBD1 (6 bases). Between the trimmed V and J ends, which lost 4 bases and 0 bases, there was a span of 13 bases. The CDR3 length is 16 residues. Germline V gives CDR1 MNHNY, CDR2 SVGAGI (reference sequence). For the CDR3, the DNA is TGTGCCAGCAGTTCCTCAACAGGGAATAGCAATCAGCCCCAGCATTTT. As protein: CASSSSTGNSNQPQHF.

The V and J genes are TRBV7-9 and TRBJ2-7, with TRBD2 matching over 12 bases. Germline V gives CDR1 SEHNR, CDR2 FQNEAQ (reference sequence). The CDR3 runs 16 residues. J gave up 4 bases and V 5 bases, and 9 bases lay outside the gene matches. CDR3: CASSPLGLAGPYEQYF. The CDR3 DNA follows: TGTGCCAGCAGCCCCCTCGGACTAGCGGGGCCTTACGAGCAGTACTTC.

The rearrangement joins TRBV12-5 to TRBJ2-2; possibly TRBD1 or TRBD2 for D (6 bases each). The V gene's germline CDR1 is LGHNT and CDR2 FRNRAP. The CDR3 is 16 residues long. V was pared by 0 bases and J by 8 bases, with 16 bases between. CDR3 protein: CASGLVPGGGLGELFF. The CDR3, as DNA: TGTGCTAGTGGTTTGGTACCAGGAGGGGGATTAGGGGAGCTGTTTTTT.

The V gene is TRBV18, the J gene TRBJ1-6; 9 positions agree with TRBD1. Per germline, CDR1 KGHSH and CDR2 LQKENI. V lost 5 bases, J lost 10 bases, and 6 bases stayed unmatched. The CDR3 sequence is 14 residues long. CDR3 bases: TGTGCCAGCTCATTTACAGGGGGCGACTCACCCCTCCACTTT. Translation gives CASSFTGGDSPLHF.

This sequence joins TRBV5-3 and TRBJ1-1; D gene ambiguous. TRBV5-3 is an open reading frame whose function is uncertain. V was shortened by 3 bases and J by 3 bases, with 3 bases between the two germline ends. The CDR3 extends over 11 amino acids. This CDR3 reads CARSSHTEAFF. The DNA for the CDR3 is TGTGCCAGAAGCTCTCACACTGAAGCTTTCTTT.

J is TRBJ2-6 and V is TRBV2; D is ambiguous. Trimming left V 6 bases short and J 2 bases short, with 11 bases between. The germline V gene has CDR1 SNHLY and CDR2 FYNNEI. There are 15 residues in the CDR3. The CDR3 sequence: CASRGWAAGANVLTF. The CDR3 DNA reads TGTGCCAGCAGGGGGTGGGCAGCTGGGGCCAACGTCCTGACTTTC. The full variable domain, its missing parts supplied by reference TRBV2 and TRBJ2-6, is EPEVTQTPSHQVTQMGQEVILRCVPISNHLYFYWYRQILGQKVEFLVSFYNNEISEKSEIFDDQFSVERPDGSNFTLKIRSTKLEDSAMYFCASRGWAAGANVLTFGAGSRLTVL.

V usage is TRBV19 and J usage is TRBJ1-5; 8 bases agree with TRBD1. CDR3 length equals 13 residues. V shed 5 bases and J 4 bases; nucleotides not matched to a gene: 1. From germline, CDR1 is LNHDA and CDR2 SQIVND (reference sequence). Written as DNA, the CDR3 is TGTGCCAGTAGTCACAGGGGGAATCAGCCCCAGCATTTT. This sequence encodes CASSHRGNQPQHF.

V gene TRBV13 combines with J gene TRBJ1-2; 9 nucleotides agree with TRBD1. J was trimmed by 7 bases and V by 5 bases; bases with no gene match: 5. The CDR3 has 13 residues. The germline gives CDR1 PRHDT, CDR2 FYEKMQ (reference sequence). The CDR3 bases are TGTGCCAGCAGCATTGACAGGGGGTTTGGCTACACCTTC. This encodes CASSIDRGFGYTF.

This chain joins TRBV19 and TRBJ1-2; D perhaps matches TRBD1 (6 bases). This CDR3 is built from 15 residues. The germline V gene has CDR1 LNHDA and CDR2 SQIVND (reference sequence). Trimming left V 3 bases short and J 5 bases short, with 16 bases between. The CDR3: CASSMSGGILYGYTF. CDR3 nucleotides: TGTGCCAGTAGTATGTCCGGGGGCATTTTGTATGGCTACACCTTC.